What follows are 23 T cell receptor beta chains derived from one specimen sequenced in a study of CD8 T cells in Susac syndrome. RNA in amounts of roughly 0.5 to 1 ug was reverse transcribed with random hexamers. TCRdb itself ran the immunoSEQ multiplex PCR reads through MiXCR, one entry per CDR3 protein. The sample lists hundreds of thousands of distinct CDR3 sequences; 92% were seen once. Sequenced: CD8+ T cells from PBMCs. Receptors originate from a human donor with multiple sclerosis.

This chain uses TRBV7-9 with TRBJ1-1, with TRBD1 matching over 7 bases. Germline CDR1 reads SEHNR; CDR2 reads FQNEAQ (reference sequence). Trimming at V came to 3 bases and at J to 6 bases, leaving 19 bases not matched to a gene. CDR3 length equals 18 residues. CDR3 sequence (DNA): TGTGCCAGCAGCTTCGACCGGGACAGCCCAATAGGGAAGGCTGAAGCTTTCTTT. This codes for CASSFDRDSPIGKAEAFF.

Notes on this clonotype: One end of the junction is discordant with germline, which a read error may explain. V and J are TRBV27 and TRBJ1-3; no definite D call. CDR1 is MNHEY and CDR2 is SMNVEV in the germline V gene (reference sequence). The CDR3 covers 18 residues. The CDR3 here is CASSVSLPLGRSGNTIYF. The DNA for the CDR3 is TGTGCCAGCAGTGTATCCCTCCCACTCGGGAGGTCTGGAAACACCATATATTTT.

The CDR3 nucleotides are TGTGCCAGCAGCCCTAGCGGGGGCCTCTCCTACGAGCAGTACTTC. Translated, it gives CASSPSGGLSYEQYF. The chain recombines TRBV9 with TRBJ2-7, with 10 nucleotides matching TRBD2. Germline CDR1 reads SGDLS; CDR2 reads YYNGEE. V was clipped by 4 bases and J by 0 bases; unmatched bases: 4. The CDR3 totals 15 residues.

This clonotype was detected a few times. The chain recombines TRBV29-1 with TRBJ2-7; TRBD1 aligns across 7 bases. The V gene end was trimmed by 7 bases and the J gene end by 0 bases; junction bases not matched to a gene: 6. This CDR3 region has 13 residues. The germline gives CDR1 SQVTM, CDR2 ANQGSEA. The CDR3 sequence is CSAADRFSYEQYF. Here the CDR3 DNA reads TGCAGCGCAGCGGACAGGTTCTCCTACGAGCAGTACTTC.

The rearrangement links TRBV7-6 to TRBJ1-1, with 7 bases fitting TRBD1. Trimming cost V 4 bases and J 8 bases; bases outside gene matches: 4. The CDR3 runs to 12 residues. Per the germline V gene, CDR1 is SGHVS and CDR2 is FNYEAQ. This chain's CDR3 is CASSSGQAEAFF. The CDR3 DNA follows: TGTGCCAGCAGCTCCGGACAGGCCGAAGCTTTCTTT.

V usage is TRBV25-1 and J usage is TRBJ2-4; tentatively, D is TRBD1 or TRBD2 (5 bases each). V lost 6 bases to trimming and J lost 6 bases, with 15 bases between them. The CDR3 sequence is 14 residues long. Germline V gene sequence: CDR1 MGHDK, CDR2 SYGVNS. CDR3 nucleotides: TGTGCCAGCAGCCCTGGTGGGGGTGTAAACATTCAGTACTTC. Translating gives CASSPGGGVNIQYF. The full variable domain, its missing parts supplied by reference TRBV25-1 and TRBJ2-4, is EADIYQTPRYLVIGTGKKITLECSQTMGHDKMYWYQQDPGMELHLIHYSYGVNSTEKGDLSSESTVSRIRTEHFPLTLESARPSHTSQYLCASSPGGGVNIQYFGAGTRLSVL.

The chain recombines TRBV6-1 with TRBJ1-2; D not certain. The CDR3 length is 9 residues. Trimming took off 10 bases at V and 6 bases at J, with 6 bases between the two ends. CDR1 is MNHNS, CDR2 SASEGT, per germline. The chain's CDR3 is CATDHGYTF. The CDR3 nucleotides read TGTGCCACCGACCATGGCTACACCTTC.

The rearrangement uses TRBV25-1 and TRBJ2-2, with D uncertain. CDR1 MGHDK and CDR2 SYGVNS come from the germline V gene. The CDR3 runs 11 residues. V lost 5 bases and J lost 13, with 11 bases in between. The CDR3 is CASSHRRLLFF. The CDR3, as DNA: TGTGCCAGCAGTCACCGCCGTTTGCTGTTTTTT.

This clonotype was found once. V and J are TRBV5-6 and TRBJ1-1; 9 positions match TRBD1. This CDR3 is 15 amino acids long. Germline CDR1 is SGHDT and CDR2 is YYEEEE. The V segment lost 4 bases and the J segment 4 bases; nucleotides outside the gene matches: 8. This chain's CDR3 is CASSLGTGLGTEAFF. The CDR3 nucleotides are TGTGCCAGCAGCCTAGGGACAGGGTTAGGCACTGAAGCTTTCTTT.

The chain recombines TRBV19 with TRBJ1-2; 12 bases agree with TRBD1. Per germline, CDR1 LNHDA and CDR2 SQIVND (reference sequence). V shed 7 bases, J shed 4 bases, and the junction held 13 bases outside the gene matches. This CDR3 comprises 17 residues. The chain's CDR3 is CASTVTDGTGGLYGYTF. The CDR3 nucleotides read TGTGCCAGTACTGTCACCGACGGGACAGGGGGCCTCTATGGCTACACCTTC. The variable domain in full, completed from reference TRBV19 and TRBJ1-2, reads DGGITQSPKYLFRKEGQNVTLSCEQNLNHDAMYWYRQDPGQGLRLIYYSQIVNDFQKGDIAEGYSVSREKKESFPLTVTSAQKNPTAFYLCASTVTDGTGGLYGYTFGSGTRLTVV.

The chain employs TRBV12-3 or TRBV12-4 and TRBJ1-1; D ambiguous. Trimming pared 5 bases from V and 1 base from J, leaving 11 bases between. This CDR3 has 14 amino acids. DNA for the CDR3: TGTGCCAGCAGTCCCTCAAACTCGAACACTGAAGCTTTCTTT. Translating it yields CASSPSNSNTEAFF.

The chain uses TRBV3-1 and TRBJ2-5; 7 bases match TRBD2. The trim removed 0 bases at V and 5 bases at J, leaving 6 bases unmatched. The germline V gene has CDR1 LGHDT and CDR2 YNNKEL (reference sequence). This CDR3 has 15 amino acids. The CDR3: CASSQETTSIETQYF. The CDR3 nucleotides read TGTGCCAGCAGCCAAGAAACGACTAGCATTGAGACCCAGTACTTC.

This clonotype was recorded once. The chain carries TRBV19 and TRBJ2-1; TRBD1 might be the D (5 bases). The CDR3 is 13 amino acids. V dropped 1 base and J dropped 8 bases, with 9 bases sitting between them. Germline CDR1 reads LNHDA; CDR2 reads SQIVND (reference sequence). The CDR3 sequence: CASSIGRDDEQFF. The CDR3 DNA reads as TGTGCCAGTAGTATAGGCAGGGATGATGAGCAGTTCTTC.

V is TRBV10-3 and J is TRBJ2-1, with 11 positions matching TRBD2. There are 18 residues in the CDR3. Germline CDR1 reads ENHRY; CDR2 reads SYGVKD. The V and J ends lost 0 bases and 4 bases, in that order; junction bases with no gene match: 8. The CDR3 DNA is TGTGCCATCAGTGAGTCGAGCCTAGCGGGAGGAAATTACAATGAGCAGTTCTTC. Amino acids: CAISESSLAGGNYNEQFF.

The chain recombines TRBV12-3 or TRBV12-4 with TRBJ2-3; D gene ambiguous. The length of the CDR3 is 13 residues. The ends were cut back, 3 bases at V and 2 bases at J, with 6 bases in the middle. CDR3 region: CASSLESTDTQYF. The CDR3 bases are TGTGCCAGCAGTTTGGAGTCCACAGATACGCAGTATTTT.

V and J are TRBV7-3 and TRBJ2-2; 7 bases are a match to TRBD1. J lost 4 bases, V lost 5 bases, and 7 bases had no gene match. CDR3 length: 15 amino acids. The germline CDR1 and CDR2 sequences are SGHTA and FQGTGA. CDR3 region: CASSPSGQLTGELFF. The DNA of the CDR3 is TGTGCCAGCAGCCCCTCGGGACAGCTCACCGGGGAGCTGTTTTTT.

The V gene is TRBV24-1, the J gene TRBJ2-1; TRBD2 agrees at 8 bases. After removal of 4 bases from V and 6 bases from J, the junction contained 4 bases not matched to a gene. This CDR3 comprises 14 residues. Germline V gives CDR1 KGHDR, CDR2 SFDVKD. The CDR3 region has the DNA TGTGCCACCAGTGACCGCACTAGCGGCAATGAGCAGTTCTTC. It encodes CATSDRTSGNEQFF.

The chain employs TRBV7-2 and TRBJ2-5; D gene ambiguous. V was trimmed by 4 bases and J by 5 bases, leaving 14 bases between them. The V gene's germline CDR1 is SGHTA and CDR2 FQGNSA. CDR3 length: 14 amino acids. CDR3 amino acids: CASSSTPGWETQYF. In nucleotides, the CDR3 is TGTGCCAGCAGCTCGACCCCCGGGTGGGAGACCCAGTACTTC.

The CDR3 DNA reads as TGTGCCAGTAGTGCGTACCGTAGCTCCTACAATGAGCAGTTCTTC. Amino acids: CASSAYRSSYNEQFF. The chain couples TRBV19 to TRBJ2-1; D is uncertain. The V gene lost 5 bases and the J gene lost 0 bases, with 11 bases spanning the gap. The CDR3 spans 15 residues. Per the germline V gene, CDR1 is LNHDA and CDR2 is SQIVND (reference sequence).

The CDR3 DNA follows: TGTGCCAGCAGCCCAAACTGGGCTAGCAGTACCGGGGAGCTGTTTTTT. Translation: CASSPNWASSTGELFF. V usage is TRBV9 and J usage is TRBJ2-2; tentatively, D is TRBD2 (5 bases). V was clipped by 4 bases and J by 5 bases, with 18 bases between them. CDR3 length: 16 amino acids. Germline V gene data show CDR1 as SGDLS and CDR2 as YYNGEE.

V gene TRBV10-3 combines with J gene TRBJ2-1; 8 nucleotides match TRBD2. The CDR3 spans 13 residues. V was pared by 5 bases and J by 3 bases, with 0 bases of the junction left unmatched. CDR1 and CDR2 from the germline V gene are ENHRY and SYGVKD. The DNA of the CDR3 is TGTGCCATCAGTAGCGGGAGCTACAATGAGCAGTTCTTC. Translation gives CAISSGSYNEQFF.

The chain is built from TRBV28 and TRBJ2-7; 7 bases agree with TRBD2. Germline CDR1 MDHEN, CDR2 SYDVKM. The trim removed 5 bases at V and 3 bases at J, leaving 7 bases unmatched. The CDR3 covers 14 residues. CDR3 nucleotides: TGTGCCAGCAGTCCGACTAGCCTAATCTACGAGCAGTACTTC. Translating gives CASSPTSLIYEQYF.

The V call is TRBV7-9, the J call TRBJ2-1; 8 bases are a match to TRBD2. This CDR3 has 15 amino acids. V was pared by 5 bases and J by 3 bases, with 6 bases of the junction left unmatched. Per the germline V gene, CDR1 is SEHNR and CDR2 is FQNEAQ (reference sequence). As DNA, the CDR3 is TGTGCCAGCAGCCTTAGCGGGACGGGCTACAATGAGCAGTTCTTC. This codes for CASSLSGTGYNEQFF.